This TCR beta chain comes out of a study of blood T cell repertoires in COVID-19. Study information: The United States, Italy and Spain supplied acute and convalescent COVID-19 samples. Sample material is recorded as cDNA or gDNA derived from T cells, B-cell-depleted T cells, or PBMCs.

Original data processing: Reference gene primer amplification gave nucleated cell count estimates. Some clones are missing from TCRdb's copy, which holds only in-frame ones; the method was immunoSEQ multiplex PCR. That table gives V, J and clone size, and the DNA gave D and trimming. Of roughly 68,000 clones detected, 88% appear once; the ten largest clones hold about 43%. Seattle patients were enrolled during active infection and followed longitudinally. As concerns this clone: One end of the junction varies from germline; a read error may be responsible.

CDR3 length: 13 amino acids. Germline values: CDR1 LGHDT, CDR2 YNNKEL (reference sequence). This chain links TRBV3-1 (or the pseudogene TRBV3-2) with TRBJ1-6, with D possibly being TRBD1 (6 bases). Sequencing was done on a sample of peripheral blood. The source of this sequence is a woman aged 60-75 years with COVID-19, enrolled during active disease. The CDR3 spells CASSQGRQVHTIF. The CDR3 DNA reads TGTGCCAGCAGCCAGGGCCGACAGGTGCATACAATTTTT.